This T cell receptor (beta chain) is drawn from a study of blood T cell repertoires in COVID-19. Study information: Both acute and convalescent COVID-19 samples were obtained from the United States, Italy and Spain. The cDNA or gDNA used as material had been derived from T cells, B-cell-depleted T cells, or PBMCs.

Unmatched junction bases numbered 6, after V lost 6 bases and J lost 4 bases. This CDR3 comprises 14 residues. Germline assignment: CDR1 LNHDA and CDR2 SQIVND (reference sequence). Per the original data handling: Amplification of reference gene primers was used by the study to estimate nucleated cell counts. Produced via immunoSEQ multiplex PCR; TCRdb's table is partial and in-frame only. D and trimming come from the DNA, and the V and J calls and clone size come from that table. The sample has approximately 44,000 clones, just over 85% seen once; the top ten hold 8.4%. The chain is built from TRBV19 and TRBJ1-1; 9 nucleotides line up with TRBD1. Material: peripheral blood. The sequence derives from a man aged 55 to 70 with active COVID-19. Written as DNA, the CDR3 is TGTGCCAGTAGCCTAACAGGGGGCGGCACTGAAGCTTTCTTT. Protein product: CASSLTGGGTEAFF.